A single sample gave rise to the 21 T cell receptor beta chains below, sequenced in a study of Graves' ophthalmopathy and Graves' hyperthyroidism. Using RNA transcripts, the TCR beta CDR3 regions were amplified. The first-round RT-PCR employed HTBI primers together with the Qiagen OneStep RT-PCR kit. A multiplex PCR was then performed as the second round. Using its own MiXCR run on the multiplex PCR reads, TCRdb lists one record per CDR3 protein. The data hold some 400,000 distinct CDR3 sequences, with about a sixth observed a single time. Sequenced: peripheral blood. These receptors originate from a woman under 30 with Graves' ophthalmopathy.

Many counts were recorded for this clonotype. This chain links TRBV6-5 with TRBJ1-5; D perhaps matches TRBD1 (5 bases). Germline CDR1 MNHEY, CDR2 SVGAGI. The CDR3 consists of 15 residues. Trimming pared 1 base from V and 2 bases from J, leaving 9 bases between. DNA of the CDR3: TGTGCCAGCAGTTACTACAGGAGCCGCAATCAGCCCCAGCATTTT. This sequence encodes CASSYYRSRNQPQHF.

This clonotype was found many times. The V and J genes are TRBV27 and TRBJ1-1; D gene ambiguous. Germline CDR1 is MNHEY and CDR2 is SMNVEV (reference sequence). This CDR3 has 14 amino acids. V lost 6 bases and J lost 1, with 12 bases in between. CDR3: CASSTYFTNTEAFF. Here the CDR3 DNA reads TGTGCCAGCAGCACCTACTTCACGAACACTGAAGCTTTCTTT.

This clonotype appeared many times. The J gene is TRBJ1-1, the V gene TRBV6-2 or TRBV6-3, with 12 bases identical to TRBD1. The CDR3 has 14 amino acids. The V gene end was trimmed by 6 bases and the J gene end by 11 bases; junction bases not matched to a gene: 10. CDR1 is MNHEY, CDR2 SVGEGT, per germline. The CDR3 DNA reads TGTGCCAGCAGAACCTACGGGACAGGGGGCGACGCTTTCTTT. Translation: CASRTYGTGGDAFF.

This clonotype was recorded at least ten times. The chain joins TRBV15 to TRBJ1-1; D unclear. The length of the CDR3 is 13 residues. The germline V and J ends were trimmed by 1 base and 1 base, with 4 bases remaining between them. The germline CDR1 and CDR2 sequences are LNHNV and YYDKDF (reference sequence). CDR3 loop: CATSRVGNTEAFF. The CDR3 nucleotides read TGTGCCACCAGCAGAGTCGGGAACACTGAAGCTTTCTTT.

This clonotype has ten or more counts. At one boundary the junction diverges from the germline segment, which might be a read error. This chain joins TRBV29-1 and TRBJ2-5; no reliable D call. This CDR3 contains 10 residues. Germline V gene lookup returns CDR1 SQVTM and CDR2 ANQGSEA. CDR3 loop: CSVDIGAPGF. CDR3 bases: TGCAGCGTTGATATTGGAGCTCCGGGCTTC. Based on the CDR3 plus reference TRBV29-1 and TRBJ2-5, the full variable domain is SAVISQKPSRDICQRGTSLTIQCQVDSQVTMMFWYRQQPGQSLTLIATANQGSEATYESGFVIDKFPISRPNLTFSTLTVSNMSPEDSSIYLCSVDIGAPGFGPGTRLLVL.

This clonotype has a count of ten or more. J is TRBJ1-5 and V is TRBV18; D uncertain. The CDR3 is 15 amino acids. V was trimmed by 0 bases and J by 6 bases, leaving 12 bases between them. Germline V CDR1 and CDR2: KGHSH, LQKENI. The CDR3 is CASSPPGGEGQPQHF. The CDR3 bases are TGTGCCAGCTCACCACCGGGTGGAGAGGGTCAGCCCCAGCATTTT.

This clonotype was found many times. In DNA form, the CDR3 reads TGTGCCAGCAGTTATCGGGGCCCCGACACTGAAGCTTTCTTT. This codes for CASSYRGPDTEAFF. The V call is TRBV12-3 or TRBV12-4, the J call TRBJ1-1; maybe TRBD1 (5 bases). The CDR3 spans 14 residues. V lost 4 bases and J 3 bases, leaving 12 bases between the germline ends.

This clonotype was seen at least ten times. The V and J genes are TRBV30 and TRBJ1-3; D may be TRBD1 (5 bases). CDR3 length equals 15 residues. Deletions cut 3 bases from V and 3 bases from J, with 15 bases between. CDR1 is GTSNPN and CDR2 is SVGIG in the germline V gene (reference sequence). CDR3 loop: CAWSRRGNYGNTIYF. DNA of the CDR3: TGTGCCTGGAGCCGACGGGGGAACTATGGAAACACCATATATTTT.

This clonotype was seen ten or more times. The chain joins TRBV4-2 to TRBJ2-6; 7 bases align to TRBD1. The CDR3 length is 17 residues. Looked up from germline, CDR1 is LGHNA and CDR2 is YNFKEQ. V dropped 2 bases and J dropped 0; count of bases not matched to a gene: 4. CDR3 nucleotide sequence: TGTGCCAGCAGCCAACCCCGGACAGGCTCTGGGGCCAACGTCCTGACTTTC. Amino acid sequence: CASSQPRTGSGANVLTF.

This clonotype was seen ten or more times. This chain connects TRBV4-2 to TRBJ1-5; TRBD1 might be the D (5 bases). From germline, CDR1 is LGHNA and CDR2 YNFKEQ. This CDR3 comprises 16 residues. The V and J ends lost 1 base and 0 bases respectively, with 10 bases between them. DNA for the CDR3: TGTGCCAGCAGCCAAGGAACAGGAACTAGCAATCAGCCCCAGCATTTT. This translates into CASSQGTGTSNQPQHF.

This clonotype was recorded many times. The chain carries TRBV6-1 and TRBJ2-7; TRBD2 might be the D (6 bases). CDR1 MNHNS and CDR2 SASEGT come from the germline V gene. The CDR3 covers 13 residues. V was cut by 3 bases and J by 7 bases, with 13 bases left in between. The CDR3 reads CASSDGTQREQYF. Here the CDR3 DNA reads TGTGCCAGCAGTGACGGGACTCAGCGGGAGCAGTACTTC.

The sample holds many counts of this clonotype. The junction and the germline gene differ at one end; a read error may be behind it. This chain joins TRBV2 and TRBJ2-7, with 12 bases that match TRBD2. The germline V gene has CDR1 SNHLY and CDR2 FYNNEI. This CDR3 has 11 residues. The CDR3 nucleotides read TGTGCCAGCAGCGTGACTAGCGGGAGTGCCTTC. Its protein is CASSVTSGSAF.

The CDR3 DNA reads TGTGCCAGCAGTTCTCCGACTAGGGCAGGGACACCTAACTATGGCTACACCTTC. This sequence encodes CASSSPTRAGTPNYGYTF. The chain has TRBV6-2 or TRBV6-3 and TRBJ1-2, with a tentative D call TRBD1 (6 bases). The CDR3 runs 18 residues. Germline V gene data show CDR1 as MNHEY and CDR2 as SVGEGT. V was cut by 4 bases and J by 0 bases, with 21 bases left in between.

This clonotype was observed many times. CDR3 DNA sequence: TGTGCCAGCAGCGCCCGGGACAGGGGGACCGGGGAGCTGTTTTTT. Residues: CASSARDRGTGELFF. V usage is TRBV9 and J usage is TRBJ2-2; TRBD1 aligns across 11 bases. The CDR3 sequence is 15 residues long. V trimming: 3 bases; J trimming: 5 bases; junction bases outside the gene matches: 3. Germline CDR1 reads SGDLS; CDR2 reads YYNGEE.

CDR3 DNA: TGTGCCAGCAGCTTAGGAAGTAGCTCCTACGAGCAGTACTTC. Translating it yields CASSLGSSSYEQYF. The chain has TRBV7-2 and TRBJ2-7; D gene ambiguous. The germline V gene has CDR1 SGHTA and CDR2 FQGNSA. This CDR3 is 14 amino acids long. Trimming removed 1 base at V and 0 bases at J, with 7 bases between.

V gene TRBV7-8 combines with J gene TRBJ1-1; D is unresolved. Germline CDR1 reads SGHVS; CDR2 reads FQNEAQ. The CDR3 runs to 11 residues. V was pared by 2 bases and J by 8 bases, with 6 bases between. The CDR3 loop is CASSLNQEAFF. CDR3 sequence (DNA): TGTGCCAGCAGCTTAAACCAAGAAGCTTTCTTT.

At least ten counts were recorded for this clonotype. CDR3 in amino acids: CSARATGGRYTGELFF. The CDR3, as DNA: TGCAGTGCTAGAGCCACAGGGGGCCGGTACACCGGGGAGCTGTTTTTT. The chain employs TRBV20-1 and TRBJ2-2; 9 positions match TRBD1. Unmatched junction bases numbered 6, after V lost 1 base and J lost 3 bases. The CDR3 has 16 residues. Looked up from germline, CDR1 is DFQATT and CDR2 is SNEGSKA (reference sequence).

At least ten counts were recorded for this clonotype. V gene TRBV11-2 combines with J gene TRBJ2-6; TRBD1 or TRBD2 may be the D gene (5 bases each). V shed 5 bases and J shed 4 bases, with 21 bases lying between them. Germline CDR1 and CDR2: SGHAT and FQNNGV. This CDR3 contains 18 residues. The CDR3 nucleotides are TGTGCCAGCAGCCGGGGACCCCTCCGAGACGCCGGGGCCAACGTCCTGACTTTC. Translated: CASSRGPLRDAGANVLTF.

This clonotype showed up many times. The J gene is TRBJ1-5, the V gene TRBV10-3; the D is unclear. The CDR3 loop spans 15 amino acids. Germline values: CDR1 ENHRY, CDR2 SYGVKD. Trimming pared 0 bases from V and 4 bases from J, leaving 10 bases between. CDR3 bases: TGTGCCATCAGTGAGTCTGGAATGTTTAATCAGCCCCAGCATTTT. This translates into CAISESGMFNQPQHF.

This chain links TRBV30 with TRBJ1-2; a weak D match, TRBD1 (5 bases). The V end lost 6 bases, the J end lost 4 bases, and 21 bases lay between the germline ends. The CDR3 sequence is 15 residues long. Germline CDR1 is GTSNPN and CDR2 is SVGIG (reference sequence). The DNA for the CDR3 is TGTGCCTGCTCCCTCGCGGGACGCAGAGGCTATGGCTACACCTTC. It is translated as CACSLAGRRGYGYTF.

This clonotype occurred many times. The chain has TRBV7-2 and TRBJ2-2; D is unresolved. V was pared by 5 bases and J by 5 bases, with 9 bases between. Germline-derived CDR1 and CDR2 are SGHTA and FQGNSA. This CDR3 is 13 amino acids long. CDR3 sequence: CASSTALTGELFF. DNA of the CDR3: TGTGCCAGCAGCACGGCCCTTACCGGGGAGCTGTTTTTT.